The T cell receptor beta chain described here comes from a study of blood T cells in healthy people across ages (dated by TCRdb to about 2015). The study in broad terms: In model experiments, roughly one uniquely barcoded TCR beta cDNA molecule per two T cells was captured by template switching. Donors of different ages were randomly distributed across sequencing lanes to avoid experimental bias. The study analyzed two additional independent replicas of 1 million unique cDNA reads from the same blood draw for two donors, one aged 18 to 30 and one aged 80 or older. Four age groups were formed from the donors: young (average approximately 16 years), middle-aged (just under 40), aged (62) and long-lived (roughly 88). To track age-related changes in TCR beta repertoire diversity, the study relied on deep sequencing normalized with unique cDNA molecular identifiers. Paper-wide results and their limitations: The long-lived group showed more naive CD4+ T cells, fewer expanded clones and increased TCR diversity than the aged group, suggesting age selection. Observed TCR beta diversity correlated strongly with the percentage of naive T cells measured by flow cytometry. Observed TCR beta diversity per million T cells fell roughly linearly with age, and a significant reduction was already apparent by age roughly 40. Because donor CMV infection status was unknown, age-related changes in expanded clonotypes were potentially confounded. Conclusive comparison of naive and antigen-experienced compartments was prevented by the profiling of bulk unsorted PBMCs. Estimates of total diversity based on one million sequenced T cells were considered lower bounds and underestimates.

This clonotype was counted between two and nine times. What this receptor recognizes is not known. No much larger clone is present one base from it, and per-base qualities are unavailable. The library was generated by 5' RACE. Sequencing took place on an Illumina HiSeq 2500. A second PCR of about 6 to 11 cycles was run with a J-beta primer mix and a sample-barcoded 5' primer. Each TCR beta cDNA molecule received a unique molecular identifier from a template-switch 5' adaptor carrying 12 random nucleotides. At least 2.5 million CDR3-containing paired-end reads were obtained from each sample. First-strand cDNA synthesis was performed from all RNA using the Mint cDNA synthesis kit, with priming by a TRBC-specific oligonucleotide. All cDNA was treated with uracil-DNA glycosylase and then went through a first 18-cycle PCR with the universal primers M1SS and BC2_uni_R. As for the authors' bioinformatics: Each sample was normalized by randomly selecting 1 million high-quality reads, each carrying a distinct molecular identifier. Instead of being binned into consensus sequences, reads with shared molecular identifiers were discarded. CDR3 identification, clonotype clustering and error correction used MiTCR with a Q25 quality threshold and the strictest error-elimination algorithm. A nonparametric unseen species model using Euler transformation provided a lower-bound estimate of total TCR beta diversity. The public reads were reprocessed in TCRdb via fastp at Q25 and MiXCR, keeping in-frame beta chains. Duplicate CDR3 protein sequences are folded into a single record with the most common DNA and genes. TCRdb, rather than the study authors, made the V and J calls. Across this sample there are approximately 1,000,000 distinct CDR3 sequences, with roughly 45% seen only once. The ten top clones hold around 18% of the sample.

Systemically healthy Caucasian individuals from Russia, over 30 in total and aged about 6 to 95 years, were included as donors. Each donor gave ten milliliters of peripheral blood, drawn into EDTA-treated Vacutainer tubes. PBMCs were isolated by Ficoll-Paque density-gradient centrifugation, with at least 6 million obtained per sample. Total RNA was extracted from PBMCs with Trizol reagent, with at least 5 micrograms obtained per sample. For every donor, an aliquot of PBMCs went through flow cytometry to measure the percentages of naive CD45RAhigh/CD27high T cells. The sequence was obtained from an older woman in good health. Source material: blood.

The CDR3 is CASSSPYRDETQYF. The DNA reads as follows: TGTGCCAGCAGTTCCCCATACAGGGATGAGACCCAGTACTTC. Recombination linked TRBV6-5 to TRBJ2-5, and possibly TRBD1, on 6 matching bases. V and J are truncated by 4 bases and 5 bases respectively, leaving an intervening sequence of 14 bases. The CDR3 starts with the cysteine, ends with the phenylalanine, and has 14 residues. Of the read, only the CDR3 DNA is kept; its 42 bases are in frame from base 1. From the germline V gene, CDR1 is MNHEY and CDR2 is SVGAGI.